A selection of T cell receptor beta chains follows, all from one sample in a study of radiotherapy plus CTLA-4 blockade in lung cancer. TCRdb's table, derived via immunoSEQ multiplex PCR, lists solely in-frame clones and lacks some. The profile shows roughly 88,000 clones, about 83% of them singletons. Sequenced material: peripheral blood, taken from a patient treated with radiotherapy plus ipilimumab. The receptors come from a human donor with non-small cell lung cancer who had stable disease on radiotherapy plus ipilimumab. Each CDR3 is given with its conserved first and last residue. A D gene is named only where the DNA matches it firmly. Part of the rows lack a size; the others show once, few, many or a class for expanded clones.

D gene	V gene	J gene	clone size	CDR3 protein	CDR3 DNA
TRBD1	TRBV6-1	TRBJ1-2	NA	CASSGNPGQVNYGYTF	TGTGCCAGCAGTGGAAATCCGGGACAGGTTAACTATGGCTACACCTTC
NA	TRBV6-6	TRBJ1-5	once	CASSYGGTSGQPQHF	TGTGCCAGCAGTTACGGTGGGACATCGGGTCAGCCCCAGCATTTT
TRBD1	TRBV14	TRBJ1-1	NA	CASSPTGGKGTEAFF	TGTGCCAGCAGCCCTACAGGGGGAAAGGGGACTGAAGCTTTCTTT
NA	TRBV29-1	TRBJ2-1	NA	CSISRGEIEQFF	TGCAGCATCTCAAGGGGAGAGATAGAGCAGTTCTTC
NA	TRBV5-6	TRBJ1-1	NA	CASSFRGYTEAFF	TGTGCCAGCAGCTTTCGGGGGTACACTGAAGCTTTCTTT
NA	TRBV7-3	TRBJ2-6	NA	CASRRTGSGANVLTF	TGTGCCAGCAGGAGGACCGGCTCTGGGGCCAACGTCCTGACTTTC
NA	TRBV7-2	TRBJ2-3	NA	CASSLDFLNTQYF	TGTGCCAGCAGCTTAGACTTCCTTAATACGCAGTATTTT
TRBD2	TRBV10-2	TRBJ2-7	few	CASSESAGGTFYEQYF	TGCGCCAGCAGTGAGTCGGCGGGGGGCACCTTCTACGAGCAGTACTTC
TRBD2	TRBV7-3	TRBJ2-2	NA	CASSRLTSGGTGELFF	TGTGCCAGCAGCCGCCTGACTAGCGGGGGGACCGGGGAGCTGTTTTTT
NA	TRBV28	TRBJ2-5	NA	CASSSPTRTAIQETQYF	TGTGCCAGCAGTTCCCCAACACGGACGGCTATCCAAGAGACCCAGTACTTC
TRBD2	TRBV9	TRBJ2-1	NA	CASSSAGVSYNEQFF	TGTGCCAGCAGCTCAGCGGGAGTGAGCTACAATGAGCAGTTCTTC
TRBD2	TRBV9	TRBJ2-1	NA	CASSVGTSGRYNEQFF	TGTGCCAGCAGCGTCGGGACTAGCGGGCGTTACAATGAGCAGTTCTTC
TRBD2	TRBV14	TRBJ2-3	NA	CASSQAGTSGGRADTQYF	TGTGCCAGCAGCCAAGCCGGGACTAGCGGGGGGCGGGCAGATACGCAGTATTTT
NA	TRBV1	TRBJ2-6	NA	CTSRLKRCAQSRANVLTF	TGCACCAGCAGGCTTAAGCGTTGTGCACAAAGTCGGGCCAACGTCCTGACTTTC
NA	TRBV23-1	TRBJ1-6	once	CASSRRQGQYNSPLHF	TGCGCCAGCAGTCGCAGACAAGGACAGTATAATTCACCCCTCCACTTT
NA	TRBV5-1	TRBJ1-3	NA	CASSLVGQSGNTIYF	TGCGCCAGCAGCTTGGTCGGACAGTCTGGAAACACCATATATTTT
NA	TRBV11-2	TRBJ2-7	NA	CASSLEKGYSSYEQYF	TGTGCCAGCAGCTTAGAAAAGGGGTACAGCTCCTACGAGCAGTACTTC